The sequence of this TCR beta chain was determined in a study of blood T cells in healthy people across ages. CDR3 length: 18 amino acids. Using a J-beta primer mix together with a sample-barcoded 5' primer, a second PCR was run for about 7 to 12 cycles. Sequencing yielded, for each sample, at least 3 million paired-end reads carrying CDR3. TCRdb re-called the 5' RACE reads through MiXCR, storing one row per CDR3 protein. The profile shows 1,800,000 or so distinct CDR3 sequences, around 40% of them singletons. What was sequenced was blood. The receptor's source is a human donor in good health. The genes are TRBV21-1 and TRBJ1-5; TRBD1 reflects the table's D call only, with no check against the DNA. TRBV21-1 is an annotated pseudogene. The DNA of the CDR3 is TGTGCCAGCAGCAAAGAGGGCCAGGACAGGGGGCACGGTCAGCCCCAGCATTTT. Its translation is CASSKEGQDRGHGQPQHF.